A single sample is the source of the 32 T cell receptor beta chains below, sequenced in a study of cytomegalovirus exposure and HLA in healthy donors. The PCR was carried out with 60 Vbeta primers and 13 Jbeta primers. Clones were read by immunoSEQ multiplex PCR, and TCRdb kept only the in-frame ones, dropping some. The sample contains about 160,000 clones, roughly 85% of which appear only once. Sequencing was performed on PBMCs. All receptors come from a man between 18 and 35 years old in good health and CMV-seropositive.

The chain joins TRBV5-1 to TRBJ1-2, with 12 positions matching TRBD1. This CDR3 has 15 residues. J gave up 8 bases and V 5 bases, and 10 bases lay outside the gene matches. Germline V gene sequence: CDR1 SGHRS, CDR2 YFSETQ. The CDR3 sequence is CASSPPGTGGGGYTF. The DNA for the CDR3 is TGCGCCAGCAGTCCTCCCGGGACAGGGGGCGGAGGCTACACCTTC.

The J gene is TRBJ2-7, the V gene TRBV27; 7 bases align to TRBD1. In germline, CDR1 is MNHEY, CDR2 SMNVEV (reference sequence). The V and J ends lost 5 bases and 0 bases, in that order; junction bases with no gene match: 10. This CDR3 has 16 residues. CDR3 amino acids: CASSRQGRPPSYEQYF. The CDR3 nucleotides read TGTGCCAGCAGTCGACAGGGACGCCCCCCCTCCTACGAGCAGTACTTC.

This clone has just a few counts. The rearrangement uses TRBV5-1 and TRBJ2-2; TRBD2 matches 8 bases. V dropped 6 bases and J dropped 6; count of bases not matched to a gene: 13. The germline CDR1 and CDR2 sequences are SGHRS and YFSETQ. This CDR3 has 16 residues. The CDR3 sequence is CASIAGGGAGPGELFF. The CDR3 DNA is TGCGCCAGCATAGCCGGGGGGGGCGCTGGGCCCGGGGAGCTGTTTTTT.

This clone was counted a few times. V is TRBV6-5 and J is TRBJ2-2; unclear D gene. Trimming cost V 5 bases and J 5 bases, with 9 bases left between them. Germline CDR1 is MNHEY and CDR2 is SVGAGI. The CDR3 runs 13 residues. CDR3 sequence reads: CASSPTRTGELFF. The CDR3 region has the DNA TGTGCCAGCAGTCCTACGCGGACCGGGGAGCTGTTTTTT.

For the CDR3, the DNA is TGTGCCAGCAGCGCTCAAACCCCGGGGGGCGGAGCAGATACGCAGTATTTT. Translation gives CASSAQTPGGGADTQYF. The gene calls are TRBV21-1 and TRBJ2-3; the table assigns TRBD2, which was not confirmed against the DNA. TRBV21-1 is a pseudogene locus. The CDR3 contains 17 residues.

This sequence joins TRBV7-2 and TRBJ2-3, with 8 positions matching TRBD2. V gave up 2 bases and J gave up 0 bases; unmatched junction bases: 4. The CDR3 is 16 amino acids. Germline values: CDR1 SGHTA, CDR2 FQGNSA. In DNA form, the CDR3 reads TGTGCCAGCAGCTTAACGGGGGGGATTAGCACAGATACGCAGTATTTT. Protein product: CASSLTGGISTDTQYF. Supplemented by reference TRBV7-2 and TRBJ2-3, the full variable domain reads GAGVSQSPSNKVTEKGKDVELRCDPISGHTALYWYRQSLGQGLEFLIYFQGNSAPDKSGLPSDRFSAERTGGSVSTLTIQRTQQEDSAVYLCASSLTGGISTDTQYFGPGTRLTVL.

The chain is built from TRBV4-3 and TRBJ2-7; D is unresolved. The V end lost 0 bases, the J end lost 5 bases, and 5 bases lay between the germline ends. This CDR3 spans 12 amino acids. Germline V lookup: CDR1 LGHNA, CDR2 YSLEER. The CDR3 DNA reads TGCGCCAGCAGCCAAGATCATCACGAGCAGTACTTC. It codes for CASSQDHHEQYF.

The chain has TRBV7-3 and TRBJ2-5, with TRBD2 matching over 7 bases. CDR3 size: 16 residues. The J segment lost 2 bases and the V segment lost 4 bases, leaving 10 bases of the junction unmatched. Germline V gives CDR1 SGHTA, CDR2 FQGTGA. CDR3 residues: CASSSYGGGIQETQYF. The CDR3 DNA is TGTGCCAGCAGCTCCTACGGCGGGGGAATACAAGAGACCCAGTACTTC.

The chain carries TRBV7-9 and TRBJ1-2, with D perhaps matching TRBD1 (5 bases). Germline-derived CDR1 and CDR2 are SEHNR and FQNEAQ (reference sequence). V was pared by 3 bases and J by 1 base, with 12 bases between. The CDR3 is made up of 15 amino acids. Written as DNA, the CDR3 is TGTGCCAGCAGCTTGGGAGGGACCGATAACTATGGCTACACCTTC. It translates to CASSLGGTDNYGYTF.

The V gene is TRBV11-2, the J gene TRBJ2-5; TRBD1 matches 7 bases. With the DNA end fitting TRBJ2-7 better, the J assignment may be wrong. Germline V gene data show CDR1 as SGHAT and CDR2 as FQNNGV. CDR3 length: 15 residues. The CDR3 region has the DNA TGTGCCAGCAGCTTGGGTCCGGACAGGCGCTACGAGCAGTACTTC. This sequence encodes CASSLGPDRRYEQYF.

The V gene is TRBV11-2, the J gene TRBJ2-7; D is possibly TRBD1 (7 bases). Germline V gene lookup returns CDR1 SGHAT and CDR2 FQNNGV. The CDR3 is 13 amino acids. V lost 3 bases and J lost 3, with 9 bases in between. In DNA form, the CDR3 reads TGTGCCAGCAGCTTCCAGGGGGGCTACGAGCAGTACTTC. Its protein product is CASSFQGGYEQYF.

As concerns this clone: The junction departs from the called germline gene at one end, perhaps through a read error. The chain joins TRBV10-3 to TRBJ2-6; 8 bases align to TRBD1. The CDR3 has 16 residues. The V gene's germline CDR1 is ENHRY and CDR2 SYGVKD. The CDR3 coding sequence is TGTGCCATCAGGGACAGGGAACAAGCTGGGGCCAACGGCCTGACTTTC. This encodes CAIRDREQAGANGLTF.

The rearrangement links TRBV10-3 to TRBJ2-3, with 9 bases that match TRBD2. Germline V CDR1 and CDR2: ENHRY, SYGVKD. This CDR3 has 14 amino acids. With 7 bases clipped from V and 4 bases from J, the junction kept 6 bases outside the gene matches. The CDR3 sequence is CAITDSGGADTQYF. The CDR3 DNA sequence: TGTGCCATCACTGATAGCGGGGGAGCAGATACGCAGTATTTT.

This clone was seen a few times. The V and J genes are TRBV6-5 and TRBJ1-1; 7 bases fit TRBD1. From germline, CDR1 is MNHEY and CDR2 SVGAGI. The CDR3 length is 14 residues. The ends lost 2 bases at V and 3 bases at J; junction bases unmatched: 3. The CDR3 nucleotides read TGTGCCAGCAGTTACGAGGGGGCGGACACTGAAGCTTTCTTT. It specifies CASSYEGADTEAFF.

The CDR3 DNA follows: TGTGCCAGCAGTGACCGGGGGGGCCGGGAGACCCAGTACTTC. As protein: CASSDRGGRETQYF. The chain couples TRBV2 to TRBJ2-5; 8 positions match TRBD2. This CDR3 is built from 14 residues. The germline CDR1 and CDR2 sequences are SNHLY and FYNNEI. V gave up 3 bases and J gave up 5 bases; unmatched junction bases: 5.

The chain carries TRBV6-5 and TRBJ2-7; D remains ambiguous. In germline, CDR1 is MNHEY, CDR2 SVGAGI. V lost 3 bases to trimming and J lost 2 bases, with 11 bases between them. The CDR3 totals 14 residues. The DNA for the CDR3 is TGTGCCAGCAGTTATACAGCCCCTCCCTACGAGCAGTACTTC. As protein: CASSYTAPPYEQYF.

This chain joins TRBV4-2 and TRBJ2-7; TRBD1 is a possible D gene (5 bases). Germline CDR1 LGHNA, CDR2 YNFKEQ. The germline V and J ends were trimmed by 4 bases and 6 bases, with 22 bases remaining between them. This CDR3 is 16 amino acids long. The CDR3: CASSPTSSTGSGEQYF. The CDR3 region has the DNA TGTGCCAGCAGCCCAACTTCCAGTACAGGTTCCGGCGAGCAGTACTTC.

The chain uses TRBV5-6 and TRBJ2-3; D gene unclear. The V end was cut by 2 bases, the J end by 1 base, with 2 bases between. CDR1 and CDR2 from the germline V gene are SGHDT and YYEEEE. This CDR3 region has 12 residues. In DNA form, the CDR3 reads TGTGCCAGCAGCTTCGGCACAGATACGCAGTATTTT. Translated: CASSFGTDTQYF.

The genes are TRBV5-1 and TRBJ2-7; 9 nucleotides match TRBD1. Germline CDR1 is SGHRS and CDR2 is YFSETQ. The V and J ends lost 0 bases and 5 bases, in that order; junction bases with no gene match: 6. The CDR3 extends over 15 amino acids. The CDR3 region is CASSLEGTGTNEQYF. Here the CDR3 DNA reads TGCGCCAGCAGCTTGGAAGGGACAGGGACGAACGAGCAGTACTTC. The variable domain in full, completed from reference TRBV5-1 and TRBJ2-7, reads KAGVTQTPRYLIKTRGQQVTLSCSPISGHRSVSWYQQTPGQGLQFLFEYFSETQRNKGNFPGRFSGRQFSNSRSEMNVSTLELGDSALYLCASSLEGTGTNEQYFGPGTRLTVT.

The chain recombines TRBV4-1 with TRBJ2-1; 9 bases agree with TRBD1. Trimming at V came to 0 bases and at J to 4 bases, leaving 1 base not matched to a gene. Germline-derived CDR1 and CDR2 are MGHRA and YSYEKL. The CDR3 is made up of 15 amino acids. CDR3 amino acids: CASSQEDRGYNEQFF. CDR3 DNA: TGCGCCAGCAGCCAAGAGGACAGGGGATACAATGAGCAGTTCTTC.

This chain joins TRBV5-4 and TRBJ1-2; possibly TRBD1 for D (6 bases). CDR3 length equals 16 residues. Germline-derived CDR1 and CDR2 are SGHNT and YYREEE (reference sequence). Trimming left V 0 bases short and J 4 bases short, with 16 bases between. CDR3 sequence: CASSLAVGKGGYGYTF. The CDR3 DNA sequence: TGTGCCAGCAGCTTGGCTGTAGGGAAAGGGGGCTATGGCTACACCTTC. The variable domain in full, with the rest retrieved from reference TRBV5-4 and TRBJ1-2, is ETGVTQSPTHLIKTRGQQVTLRCSSQSGHNTVSWYQQALGQGPQFIFQYYREEENGRGNFPPRFSGLQFPNYSSELNVNALELDDSALYLCASSLAVGKGGYGYTFGSGTRLTVV.

This clone was counted a few times. V usage is TRBV6-4 and J usage is TRBJ2-2, with 11 bases fitting TRBD1. CDR1 MRHNA and CDR2 SNTAGT come from the germline V gene. V lost 0 bases, J lost 5 bases, and 2 bases stayed unmatched. The CDR3 runs 16 residues. CDR3 DNA: TGTGCCAGCAGTGACTCTCGGGACAGGGGGACCGGGGAGCTGTTTTTT. Its protein product is CASSDSRDRGTGELFF.

The chain carries TRBV13 and TRBJ1-2, with a possible D match to TRBD1 (5 bases). V shed 2 bases and J shed 5 bases, with 24 bases lying between them. CDR3 size: 18 residues. CDR1 and CDR2 (germline): PRHDT, FYEKMQ (reference sequence). In DNA, the CDR3 is TGTGCCAGCAGCTTAACGCCGGGGGAGGGGAAGGATGGATATGGCTACACCTTC. The encoded protein is CASSLTPGEGKDGYGYTF.

The chain joins TRBV6-5 to TRBJ2-1; 9 bases align to TRBD1. V shed 6 bases, J shed 6 bases, and the junction held 3 bases outside the gene matches. From germline, CDR1 is MNHEY and CDR2 SVGAGI. This CDR3 contains 13 residues. Here the CDR3 DNA reads TGTGCCAGCAGACAACAGGGGGCCAATGAGCAGTTCTTC. This encodes CASRQQGANEQFF.

The rearrangement uses TRBV7-2 and TRBJ1-2; 9 bases agree with TRBD1. Germline CDR1 and CDR2: SGHTA and FQGNSA. J was trimmed by 7 bases and V by 3 bases; bases with no gene match: 6. CDR3 length equals 14 residues. CDR3 region: CASSFTGGPSGYTF. CDR3 nucleotide sequence: TGTGCCAGCAGCTTTACAGGGGGCCCGTCTGGCTACACCTTC. Looking up the rest from reference TRBV7-2 and TRBJ1-2 gives the full variable domain: GAGVSQSPSNKVTEKGKDVELRCDPISGHTALYWYRQSLGQGLEFLIYFQGNSAPDKSGLPSDRFSAERTGGSVSTLTIQRTQQEDSAVYLCASSFTGGPSGYTFGSGTRLTVV.

The rearrangement links TRBV7-3 to TRBJ2-2; TRBD2 might be the D (6 bases). CDR1 is SGHTA, CDR2 FQGTGA, per germline. This CDR3 contains 14 residues. Trimming cost V 5 bases and J 5 bases, with 12 bases left between them. This chain's CDR3 is CASSPQTSTGELFF. For the CDR3, the DNA is TGTGCCAGCAGCCCCCAGACTAGTACCGGGGAGCTGTTTTTT.

This clone turned up a few times. V and J are TRBV6-1 and TRBJ2-3, with TRBD1 matching 7 bases. This CDR3 is 14 amino acids long. Germline CDR1 is MNHNS and CDR2 is SASEGT. Losses at the gene ends were 1 base for V and 4 bases for J; bases not matched to a gene: 2. CDR3 nucleotide sequence: TGTGCCAGCAGTGAAGGGACAGGAGCAGATACGCAGTATTTT. This sequence encodes CASSEGTGADTQYF.

The V call is TRBV7-2, the J call TRBJ2-7; TRBD1 aligns across 9 bases. This CDR3 has 15 residues. V shed 6 bases, J shed 0 bases, and the junction held 6 bases outside the gene matches. Germline V CDR1 and CDR2: SGHTA, FQGNSA. The CDR3 DNA sequence: TGTGCCAGCAGTCCGACAGGGGGGAGCTCCTACGAGCAGTACTTC. It codes for CASSPTGGSSYEQYF. The full variable domain, rest sourced from reference TRBV7-2 and TRBJ2-7, is GAGVSQSPSNKVTEKGKDVELRCDPISGHTALYWYRQSLGQGLEFLIYFQGNSAPDKSGLPSDRFSAERTGGSVSTLTIQRTQQEDSAVYLCASSPTGGSSYEQYFGPGTRLTVT.

CDR3 DNA sequence: TGTGCCAGCAGTTATTTGTCGGGGGGCTATGAGCAGTTCTTC. Its translation: CASSYLSGGYEQFF. The chain carries TRBV6-6 and TRBJ2-1; possible D gene TRBD2, 7 bases. Germline V gene data show CDR1 as MNHNY and CDR2 as SVGAGI (reference sequence). The length of the CDR3 is 14 residues. V lost 3 bases and J 8 bases, leaving 14 bases between the germline ends.

On this clone itself: One end of the junction fails to match germline, which may point to a read error. CDR3 nucleotide sequence: TGTGCCAGCAGCCTAGCCTACGGGACAGCTGAAAAACTGTTTTTT. Translation: CASSLAYGTAEKLFF. The chain couples TRBV7-2 to TRBJ1-4; 7 bases line up with TRBD1. The CDR3 spans 15 residues. The germline V gene encodes CDR1 SGHTA and CDR2 FQGNSA.

This chain joins TRBV13 and TRBJ2-2; TRBD2 matches 8 bases. The CDR3 is 15 amino acids. The junction had 7 bases not matched to a gene; V was cut back by 4 bases and J by 6 bases. Germline V gene data show CDR1 as PRHDT and CDR2 as FYEKMQ (reference sequence). This chain's CDR3 is CASSSNGLAAGELFF. Here the CDR3 DNA reads TGTGCCAGCAGCTCAAACGGACTAGCCGCCGGGGAGCTGTTTTTT.

The chain combines TRBV15 with TRBJ1-4, with 12 nucleotides matching TRBD1. V lost 2 bases to trimming and J lost 8 bases; unmatched junction nucleotides: 9. Germline V gene lookup returns CDR1 LNHNV and CDR2 YYDKDF (reference sequence). This CDR3 contains 17 residues. This chain's CDR3 is CATSRNSAGTGGEKLFF. CDR3 sequence (DNA): TGTGCCACCAGCAGAAATTCGGCCGGGACAGGGGGCGAAAAACTGTTTTTT.